This TCR beta chain was identified in a study of cytomegalovirus exposure and HLA in healthy donors. Looking at the study overall: In a previous analysis, about 100 million unique TCR beta sequences were found from 150 million to 200 million T cells.

In regard to this clone: The antigen is not known.

Study-level findings and limits: Cytomegalovirus association was assigned to about 150 TCR beta chains. It was reported that TCR beta sequences correctly inferred the HLA-A and HLA-B alleles for most subjects.

V dropped 8 bases and J dropped 0 bases, with 8 bases sitting between them. The CDR3 consists of 13 residues. Germline V lookup: CDR1 LNHDA, CDR2 SQIVND (reference sequence). PCR used 60 Vbeta primers and 13 Jbeta primers. TCRdb's table, derived via immunoSEQ multiplex PCR, lists solely in-frame clones and lacks some. The top ten hold roughly 0.79% of the sample, which has fewer than 140,000 clones, over 70% seen once. At sampling all donors were nominally healthy, likely with unrecorded immune exposures. The source of this sequence is a boy aged 5-17 years in good health and CMV-seronegative. Sequencing input: PBMCs. This chain joins TRBV19 and TRBJ1-5, with D unclear. CDR3 bases: TGTGCCAGTGTCGCGCATAGCAATCAGCCCCAGCATTTT. Translating gives CASVAHSNQPQHF.